Below are 13 T cell receptor beta chains sequenced from a single sample in a study of shared clonotypes between healthy human individuals. Sequenced by immunoSEQ multiplex PCR; TCRdb stores in-frame clones only, minus some. The repertoire holds more than 1.2 million clones, around 98.5% seen once, with 0.36% in the top ten. Sequencing used naive CD4+ T cells sorted from blood. As to subset: CD45RA+ positively selected. The receptors were sampled from a man aged 25 to 40 in good health.

The sample holds one count of this clone. The J gene is TRBJ2-4, the V gene TRBV5-1, with D perhaps given as TRBD1 or TRBD2 (6 bases each). CDR3 length: 11 amino acids. Trimming pared 6 bases from V and 8 bases from J, leaving 9 bases between. The germline V gene has CDR1 SGHRS and CDR2 YFSETQ. For the CDR3, the DNA is TGCGCCAGCACAGGGGAGGACATTCAGTACTTC. It specifies CASTGEDIQYF.

This chain links TRBV4-2 with TRBJ1-2; D gene ambiguous. Germline V gene lookup returns CDR1 LGHNA and CDR2 YNFKEQ. The CDR3 spans 16 residues. V lost 0 bases to trimming and J lost 7 bases, with 18 bases between them. This CDR3 is CASSQDVSGREFGYTF. The CDR3 DNA follows: TGTGCCAGCAGCCAAGATGTGTCCGGGCGGGAGTTTGGCTACACCTTC.

The genes are TRBV11-2 and TRBJ2-7; D not certain. The CDR3 is 11 residues long. V was shortened by 5 bases and J by 6 bases, with 8 bases between the two germline ends. Per the germline V gene, CDR1 is SGHAT and CDR2 is FQNNGV. The CDR3 DNA sequence: TGTGCCAGCAGCGTCCGATTCGAGCAGTACTTC. Encoded protein: CASSVRFEQYF.

This rearrangement joins TRBV6-5 to TRBJ1-3; 8 positions match TRBD1. Germline V lookup: CDR1 MNHEY, CDR2 SVGAGI. V dropped 6 bases and J dropped 7; count of bases not matched to a gene: 8. The CDR3 length is 14 residues. The DNA of the CDR3 is TGTGCCAGCAGGACACCGGGACAGGCGAACACCATATATTTT. It yields the protein CASRTPGQANTIYF.

The V and J genes are TRBV25-1 and TRBJ1-5, with a weak D call TRBD1 (6 bases). Germline V lookup: CDR1 MGHDK, CDR2 SYGVNS. Trimming pared 3 bases from V and 2 bases from J, leaving 11 bases between. The length of the CDR3 is 15 residues. The CDR3 spells CASSEYGGRNQPQHF. CDR3 DNA sequence: TGTGCCAGCAGTGAGTACGGGGGCCGCAATCAGCCCCAGCATTTT.

The V call is TRBV7-3, the J call TRBJ1-2; D may be TRBD1 (5 bases). Germline-derived CDR1 and CDR2 are SGHTA and FQGTGA. The V gene lost 5 bases and the J gene lost 5 bases, with 18 bases spanning the gap. CDR3 size: 15 residues. CDR3 DNA sequence: TGTGCCAGCAGCCCTGAAGCGGGGGTCGGTTATGGCTACACCTTC. It specifies CASSPEAGVGYGYTF. Full variable domain (outside the CDR3, taken from reference TRBV7-3 and TRBJ1-2): GAGVSQTPSNKVTEKGKYVELRCDPISGHTALYWYRQSLGQGPEFLIYFQGTGAADDSGLPNDRFFAVRPEGSVSTLKIQRTERGDSAVYLCASSPEAGVGYGYTFGSGTRLTVV.

The genes are TRBV12-5 and TRBJ2-1; tentatively, D is TRBD1 (5 bases). V lost 1 base to trimming and J lost 12 bases, with 10 bases between them. The CDR3 covers 12 residues. In germline, CDR1 is LGHNT, CDR2 FRNRAP. The DNA for the CDR3 is TGTGCTAGTGGTTTGGGCTGGCAGGGGCAGTTCTTC. Translated: CASGLGWQGQFF.

This chain links TRBV6-1 with TRBJ2-3; maybe TRBD1 (5 bases). CDR3 size: 14 residues. The germline V gene encodes CDR1 MNHNS and CDR2 SASEGT. Deletions cut 1 base from V and 4 bases from J, with 9 bases between. The CDR3 DNA sequence: TGTGCCAGCAGTGAAGGGGGCCAGGCAGATACGCAGTATTTT. Translated, it gives CASSEGGQADTQYF.

With regard to this clone: The sample contains more than one DNA sequence encoding this CDR3. The chain is built from TRBV11-3 and TRBJ1-3; D not resolved. V lost 3 bases and J 3 bases, leaving 6 bases between the germline ends. Germline V gives CDR1 SGHNT, CDR2 YENEEA. The CDR3 is 13 residues long. The CDR3 DNA sequence: TGTGCCAGCAGCTTGGGTGGTGGAAACACCATATATTTT. This sequence encodes CASSLGGGNTIYF. Drawing the rest from reference TRBV11-3 and TRBJ1-3, the complete variable domain is EAGVVQSPRYKIIEKKQPVAFWCNPISGHNTLYWYLQNLGQGPELLIRYENEEAVDDSQLPKDRFSAERLKGVDSTLKIQPAELGDSAVYLCASSLGGGNTIYFGEGSWLTVV.

The chain uses TRBV10-3 and TRBJ2-7; 8 nucleotides line up with TRBD1. The J segment lost 2 bases and the V segment lost 4 bases, leaving 1 base of the junction unmatched. The germline V gene encodes CDR1 ENHRY and CDR2 SYGVKD. The length of the CDR3 is 13 residues. The CDR3 DNA sequence: TGTGCCATCAGTGTGACAGGGGCCTACGAGCAGTACTTC. Its translation: CAISVTGAYEQYF.

V is TRBV6-5 and J is TRBJ1-3; D gene unclear. The CDR3 is made up of 13 amino acids. V lost 6 bases and J 3 bases, leaving 9 bases between the germline ends. Germline values: CDR1 MNHEY, CDR2 SVGAGI. The chain's CDR3 is CASSPAVGNTIYF. The CDR3 DNA is TGTGCCAGCAGCCCGGCTGTTGGAAACACCATATATTTT.

The chain carries TRBV10-2 and TRBJ2-5; possible D gene TRBD2, 6 bases. Looked up from germline, CDR1 is WSHSY and CDR2 is SAAADI. The CDR3 length is 14 residues. Trimming left V 4 bases short and J 3 bases short, with 12 bases between. The CDR3 nucleotides are TGCGCCAGCAGTGTATGGCGGGGTAAAGAGACCCAGTACTTC. Amino acids: CASSVWRGKETQYF.

The gene calls are TRBV28 and TRBJ2-7; tentatively, D is TRBD1 (7 bases). This CDR3 comprises 17 residues. In germline, CDR1 is MDHEN, CDR2 SYDVKM. Trimming cost V 6 bases and J 6 bases, with 27 bases left between them. As DNA, the CDR3 is TGTGCCAGCAGCACCAGAGACAGACAGGGCGGGAAGGGCGAGCAGTACTTC. Its translation is CASSTRDRQGGKGEQYF.